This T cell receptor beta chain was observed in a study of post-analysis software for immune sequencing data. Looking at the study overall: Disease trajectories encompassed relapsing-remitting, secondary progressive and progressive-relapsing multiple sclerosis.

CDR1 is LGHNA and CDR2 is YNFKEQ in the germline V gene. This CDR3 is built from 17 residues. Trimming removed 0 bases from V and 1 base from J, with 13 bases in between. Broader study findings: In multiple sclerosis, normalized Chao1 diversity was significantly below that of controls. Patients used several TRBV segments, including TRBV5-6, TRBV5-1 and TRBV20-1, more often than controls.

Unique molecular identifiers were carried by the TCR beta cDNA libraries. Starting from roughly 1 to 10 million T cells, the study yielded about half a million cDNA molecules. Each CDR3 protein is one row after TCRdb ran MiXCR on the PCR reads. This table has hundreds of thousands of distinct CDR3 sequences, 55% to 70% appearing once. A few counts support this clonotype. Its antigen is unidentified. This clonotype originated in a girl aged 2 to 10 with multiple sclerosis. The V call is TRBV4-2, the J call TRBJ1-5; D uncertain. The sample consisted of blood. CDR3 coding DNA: TGTGCCAGCAGCCAAGATGCAACTTCCCTCAGCAATCAGCCCCAGCATTTT. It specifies CASSQDATSLSNQPQHF.